This T cell receptor (beta chain) was captured in a study of naive and memory T cell subsets. The SP2 primer and nested alpha and beta constant region primers amplified ligated cDNA in four rounds. A single record per CDR3 protein comes from TCRdb applying MiXCR to the 5' RACE reads. The repertoire holds around 30,000 distinct CDR3 sequences, with over 15% as singletons. The library had UMIs added by 3' ligation of an oligonucleotide to TCR cDNA. Unsorted total RNA, about 1 to 1000 ng, was DNase treated before reverse transcription. V was clipped by 5 bases and J by 2 bases; unmatched bases: 21. CDR1 SGHTA and CDR2 FQGNSA come from the germline V gene. This CDR3 contains 21 residues. This clonotype appeared a few times.

This clonotype originated in a female donor in good health. The chain combines TRBV7-2 with TRBJ2-1; 10 bases match TRBD2. CDR3 protein: CASSRPKRTSGALITYNEQFF. The CDR3 bases are TGTGCCAGCAGCCGCCCAAAGAGGACTAGCGGCGCCCTTATAACCTACAATGAGCAGTTCTTC.